The 12 T cell receptor beta chains given below trace back to one sample, sequenced in a study of a mutant IDH1 vaccine in newly diagnosed glioma (dated by TCRdb to about 2021). No cognate antigen is known for these TCRs. The time point label corresponds to: week 11, during vaccination. A 20-mer mutant IDH1 peptide at 300 micrograms in Montanide made up each vaccine dose, which was injected subcutaneously together with topical imiquimod. Library preparation was by the immunoSEQ multiplex PCR assay. TCRdb stores this immuneACCESS table with in-frame sequences only. Part of the clones is absent; in the studies checked, under half of the shortfall reflects unresolved V genes, and no reason is known for the rest. The sample table lists around 130,000 clones, around 80% of them with a count of one. Less than 7% of the sample belongs to the ten largest clones. Material: PBMCs, obtained from a glioma patient whose treatment included an IDH1 peptide vaccine. The receptors stem from a man aged 40-55 years with glioma.

This clone was seen once. The chain combines TRBV7-3 with TRBJ1-1; D is perhaps TRBD1 (6 bases). CDR1 and CDR2 (germline): SGHTA, FQGTGA. CDR3 length equals 13 residues. Trimming stripped 5 bases from V and 4 bases from J, with 11 bases between. CDR3 coding DNA: TGTGCCAGCAGCCCCGACAGGACCACTGAAGCTTTCTTT. Amino acid sequence: CASSPDRTTEAFF.

CDR3 region: CSVIASLNTEAFF. The DNA for the CDR3 is TGCAGCGTAATTGCCTCCTTGAACACTGAAGCTTTCTTT. The chain employs TRBV29-1 and TRBJ1-1; no firm D call. The CDR3 is 13 residues long. CDR1 and CDR2 (germline): SQVTM, ANQGSEA. Trimming removed 6 bases from V and 0 bases from J, with 11 bases in between.

This chain's CDR3 is CASSFETGLAYNEQFF. The DNA for the CDR3 is TGTGCCAGCAGTTTTGAAACTGGACTAGCCTACAATGAGCAGTTCTTC. The J gene is TRBJ2-1, the V gene TRBV27; 7 positions agree with TRBD2. The CDR3 contains 16 residues. J gave up 2 bases and V 3 bases, and 7 bases lay outside the gene matches. Germline V CDR1 and CDR2: MNHEY, SMNVEV (reference sequence).

This clone appeared a few times. The chain recombines TRBV9 with TRBJ2-7; 10 nucleotides line up with TRBD2. The germline V gene has CDR1 SGDLS and CDR2 YYNGEE. The CDR3 extends over 20 amino acids. The J segment lost 6 bases and the V segment lost 4 bases, leaving 25 bases of the junction unmatched. DNA of the CDR3: TGTGCCAGCAGCCAAAAAGCGGGACTAGCGTGTTATCGTCCTACGGGCGAGCAGTACTTC. Translation: CASSQKAGLACYRPTGEQYF.

The chain has TRBV11-2 and TRBJ1-2; D gene unclear. Germline CDR1 reads SGHAT; CDR2 reads FQNNGV. The CDR3 sequence is 15 residues long. Trimming removed 4 bases from V and 1 base from J, with 13 bases in between. The CDR3, as DNA: TGTGCCAGCAGCTCTAGGCCCTCCGATAACTATGGCTACACCTTC. It specifies CASSSRPSDNYGYTF.

In this sample, this clone turned up a few times. The rearrangement joins TRBV6-1 to TRBJ1-5; D is uncertain. Trimming stripped 6 bases from V and 7 bases from J, with 10 bases between. Germline CDR1 MNHNS, CDR2 SASEGT. The CDR3 covers 12 residues. The CDR3 loop is CASRIIGQPQHF. The CDR3 nucleotides are TGTGCCAGCAGGATTATAGGGCAGCCCCAGCATTTT.

This chain connects TRBV7-2 to TRBJ2-3, with D perhaps matching TRBD2 (5 bases). Germline CDR1 SGHTA, CDR2 FQGNSA. The CDR3 has 12 residues. Trimming removed 5 bases from V and 4 bases from J, with 7 bases in between. CDR3 in DNA: TGTGCCAGCAGCCCCGGGGCAGATACGCAGTATTTT. Translated: CASSPGADTQYF.

CDR3 loop: CASSQEGTGFGELFF. The CDR3 DNA reads as TGCGCCAGCAGCCAAGAAGGGACAGGGTTCGGGGAGCTGTTTTTT. The chain uses TRBV4-3 and TRBJ2-2; 9 bases are a match to TRBD1. V lost 0 bases, J lost 7 bases, and 3 bases stayed unmatched. This CDR3 comprises 15 residues. Per the germline V gene, CDR1 is LGHNA and CDR2 is YSLEER.

This chain links TRBV29-1 with TRBJ2-1; D gene ambiguous. The CDR3 runs 14 residues. V shed 3 bases and J shed 0 bases, with 9 bases lying between them. CDR1 and CDR2 (germline): SQVTM, ANQGSEA. CDR3: CSVESSSSYNEQFF. For the CDR3, the DNA is TGCAGCGTTGAGTCTAGTAGCTCCTACAATGAGCAGTTCTTC.

The chain recombines TRBV7-3 with TRBJ2-7; D not certain. The CDR3 is made up of 13 amino acids. Trimming removed 5 bases from V and 3 bases from J, with 11 bases in between. Germline V lookup: CDR1 SGHTA, CDR2 FQGTGA. The DNA for the CDR3 is TGTGCCAGCAGCCCCAGTCCTGGCTACGAGCAGTACTTC. Translating gives CASSPSPGYEQYF.

The chain combines TRBV15 with TRBJ2-1; 9 nucleotides agree with TRBD1. Germline lookup yields CDR1 LNHNV and CDR2 YYDKDF (reference sequence). This CDR3 has 18 residues. V shed 0 bases and J 3 bases; nucleotides not matched to a gene: 9. CDR3: CATSRDPKTGGFYNEQFF. For the CDR3, the DNA is TGTGCCACCAGCAGAGATCCCAAGACAGGGGGATTCTACAATGAGCAGTTCTTC.

The chain is built from TRBV5-1 and TRBJ2-7, with 8 bases matching TRBD1. The V and J ends lost 1 base and 7 bases, in that order; junction bases with no gene match: 13. The CDR3 has 16 residues. Germline CDR1 and CDR2: SGHRS and YFSETQ. CDR3 bases: TGCGCCAGCAGCTTGTCCTGGACAGGGATTTACGAGGAGCAGTACTTC. Translation gives CASSLSWTGIYEEQYF.